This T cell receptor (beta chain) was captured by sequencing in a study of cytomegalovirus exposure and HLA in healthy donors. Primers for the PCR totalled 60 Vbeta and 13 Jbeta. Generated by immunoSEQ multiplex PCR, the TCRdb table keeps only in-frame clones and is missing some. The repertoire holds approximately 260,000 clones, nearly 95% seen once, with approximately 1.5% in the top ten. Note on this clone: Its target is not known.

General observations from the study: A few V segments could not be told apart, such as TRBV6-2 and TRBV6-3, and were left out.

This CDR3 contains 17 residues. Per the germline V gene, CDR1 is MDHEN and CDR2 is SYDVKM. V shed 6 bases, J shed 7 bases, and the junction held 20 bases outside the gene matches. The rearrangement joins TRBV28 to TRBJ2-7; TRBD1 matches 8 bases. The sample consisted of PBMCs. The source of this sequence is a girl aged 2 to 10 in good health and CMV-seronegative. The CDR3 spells CASSPHKGQDSRGEQYF. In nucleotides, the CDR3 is TGTGCCAGCAGCCCACATAAGGGACAGGACTCCCGTGGAGAGCAGTACTTC. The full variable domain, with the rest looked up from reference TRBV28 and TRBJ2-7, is DVKVTQSSRYLVKRTGEKVFLECVQDMDHENMFWYRQDPGLGLRLIYFSYDVKMKEKGDIPEGYSVSREKKERFSLILESASTNQTSMYLCASSPHKGQDSRGEQYFGPGTRLTVT.